These 32 T cell receptor beta chains originate from one sample sequenced in a study of shared clonotypes between healthy human individuals. Data came from immunoSEQ multiplex PCR; TCRdb stores just in-frame clones and leaves some out. The data hold roughly 110,000 clones, with 55% to 80% observed a single time. Sequenced material: memory CD8+ T cells sorted from blood. The subset here: CD45RO+ cells pooled with CCR7-negative TemRA cells. Source of these receptors: a woman aged 25 to 45 in good health.

This clone was observed once. V is TRBV7-9 and J is TRBJ2-7, with D unclear. Germline V gene sequence: CDR1 SEHNR, CDR2 FQNEAQ (reference sequence). The germline V and J ends were trimmed by 5 bases and 4 bases, with 12 bases remaining between them. This CDR3 comprises 13 residues. In nucleotides, the CDR3 is TGTGCCAGCAGCCACCCTGACCAGTACGAGCAGTACTTC. Residues: CASSHPDQYEQYF.

This clone was picked up a small number of times. The rearrangement links TRBV2 to TRBJ2-6; possibly TRBD1 for D (5 bases). The germline CDR1 and CDR2 sequences are SNHLY and FYNNEI. Trimming left V 2 bases short and J 4 bases short, with 12 bases between. This CDR3 has 16 residues. DNA of the CDR3: TGTGCCAGCAGTGAAATACCAGGGATAGGGGCCAACGTCCTGACTTTC. This gives the protein CASSEIPGIGANVLTF.

The rearrangement uses TRBV5-5 and TRBJ1-5; the D is unclear. The germline gives CDR1 SGHKS, CDR2 YYEKEE (reference sequence). Trimming left V 6 bases short and J 2 bases short, with 15 bases between. This CDR3 has 15 residues. This CDR3 is CASTPGGSGNQPQHF. Written as DNA, the CDR3 is TGTGCCAGCACCCCGGGCGGGAGTGGCAATCAGCCCCAGCATTTT.

The CDR3 protein is CASSQVWGAPYEQYF. The CDR3 region has the DNA TGCGCCAGCAGCCAAGTATGGGGCGCTCCCTACGAGCAGTACTTC. The chain carries TRBV4-1 and TRBJ2-7; perhaps TRBD1 as D (5 bases). The CDR3 covers 15 residues. The ends were cut back, 1 base at V and 2 bases at J, with 12 bases in the middle. The V gene's germline CDR1 is MGHRA and CDR2 YSYEKL.

In this sample, this clone turned up many times. This sample also contains other DNA sequences that code for the same CDR3. This chain links TRBV10-3 with TRBJ2-1; 9 nucleotides agree with TRBD2. Germline V lookup: CDR1 ENHRY, CDR2 SYGVKD. The trim removed 0 bases at V and 5 bases at J, leaving 8 bases unmatched. CDR3 size: 17 residues. CDR3 in amino acids: CAISESRASGDHNEQFF. The CDR3 bases are TGTGCCATCAGTGAGTCCCGAGCTAGCGGGGATCACAATGAGCAGTTCTTC.

This clone has only one observation. This chain links TRBV28 with TRBJ2-1; 10 bases map to TRBD2. Germline-derived CDR1 and CDR2 are MDHEN and SYDVKM. Trimming removed 5 bases from V and 5 bases from J; junction bases left unmatched: 3. The CDR3 runs 14 residues. The CDR3 nucleotides are TGTGCCAGCAGTCGGACTAGCGGAAACAATGAGCAGTTCTTC. Translating it yields CASSRTSGNNEQFF.

This chain connects TRBV7-6 to TRBJ2-2, with D tentatively TRBD1 or TRBD2 (5 bases each). Trimming shortened V by 5 bases and J by 7 bases, and 17 bases separated the two germline ends. Germline V gene sequence: CDR1 SGHVS, CDR2 FNYEAQ. The CDR3 length is 15 residues. CDR3 residues: CASSIPPSGRGELFF. The CDR3 DNA follows: TGTGCCAGCAGCATCCCCCCCTCGGGGCGCGGGGAGCTGTTTTTT.

V is TRBV5-4 and J is TRBJ2-5, with 12 nucleotides matching TRBD2. The CDR3 spans 15 residues. Germline CDR1 SGHNT, CDR2 YYREEE (reference sequence). Trimming cost V 1 base and J 3 bases; bases outside gene matches: 1. CDR3 sequence (DNA): TGTGCCAGCAGCTTGCTAGCGGGAGGGAAAGAGACCCAGTACTTC. Amino acids: CASSLLAGGKETQYF.

This sequence joins TRBV29-1 and TRBJ2-7, with a weak D call TRBD2 (5 bases). CDR3 length equals 11 residues. From germline, CDR1 is SQVTM and CDR2 ANQGSEA. V gave up 5 bases and J gave up 9 bases, with 14 bases separating them. The CDR3 loop reads CSVSGPERQYF. The DNA for the CDR3 is TGCAGCGTTAGCGGCCCAGAGCGGCAGTACTTC.

The rearrangement links TRBV5-1 to TRBJ1-1; tentatively, D is TRBD1 (5 bases). CDR3 length equals 14 residues. Trimming took off 0 bases at V and 5 bases at J, with 11 bases between the two ends. Germline V gives CDR1 SGHRS, CDR2 YFSETQ. The chain's CDR3 is CASSLEGFGTEAFF. The DNA of the CDR3 is TGCGCCAGCAGCTTGGAGGGGTTTGGGACTGAAGCTTTCTTT. Complete variable domain (other parts from reference TRBV5-1 and TRBJ1-1): KAGVTQTPRYLIKTRGQQVTLSCSPISGHRSVSWYQQTPGQGLQFLFEYFSETQRNKGNFPGRFSGRQFSNSRSEMNVSTLELGDSALYLCASSLEGFGTEAFFGQGTRLTVV.

This chain links TRBV6-1 with TRBJ2-7; 10 bases match TRBD1. This CDR3 spans 14 amino acids. Germline V gene lookup returns CDR1 MNHNS and CDR2 SASEGT. The J segment lost 6 bases and the V segment lost 7 bases, leaving 9 bases of the junction unmatched. CDR3 bases: TGTGCCAGCACCTATGGGACAGGGGAACGCGAGCAGTACTTC. Translation: CASTYGTGEREQYF.

The chain is built from TRBV19 and TRBJ2-1; 13 nucleotides match TRBD2. The CDR3 is 15 amino acids. V gave up 8 bases and J gave up 6 bases; unmatched junction bases: 7. Germline CDR1 LNHDA, CDR2 SQIVND (reference sequence). The CDR3 sequence: CASGGLAGAPNEQFF. For the CDR3, the DNA is TGTGCCAGTGGAGGACTAGCGGGAGCTCCCAATGAGCAGTTCTTC. Looking up the rest from reference TRBV19 and TRBJ2-1 gives the full variable domain: DGGITQSPKYLFRKEGQNVTLSCEQNLNHDAMYWYRQDPGQGLRLIYYSQIVNDFQKGDIAEGYSVSREKKESFPLTVTSAQKNPTAFYLCASGGLAGAPNEQFFGPGTRLTVL.

Details on this clone: One junction end disagrees with the germline gene, perhaps due to a read error. The V and J genes are TRBV19 and TRBJ2-1; D assignment may be TRBD1 or TRBD2 (5 bases each). This CDR3 is built from 12 residues. Germline loops: CDR1 LNHDA, CDR2 SQIVND (reference sequence). The CDR3 protein is CASSIGAPRGVF. For the CDR3, the DNA is TGTGCCAGTAGTATAGGGGCGCCGAGGGGAGTCTTC. Looking up the rest from reference TRBV19 and TRBJ2-1 gives the full variable domain: DGGITQSPKYLFRKEGQNVTLSCEQNLNHDAMYWYRQDPGQGLRLIYYSQIVNDFQKGDIAEGYSVSREKKESFPLTVTSAQKNPTAFYLCASSIGAPRGVFGPGTRLTVL.

This clone was found a few times. The rearrangement links TRBV10-2 to TRBJ2-3; no definite D call. This CDR3 spans 14 amino acids. The germline CDR1 and CDR2 sequences are WSHSY and SAAADI. V was pared by 3 bases and J by 3 bases, with 10 bases between. CDR3 sequence reads: CASSDRKATDTQYF. The CDR3 region has the DNA TGCGCCAGCAGTGATCGGAAGGCGACAGATACGCAGTATTTT.

V usage is TRBV9 and J usage is TRBJ1-3, with a possible D match to TRBD1 (6 bases). Germline-derived CDR1 and CDR2 are SGDLS and YYNGEE. The CDR3 is 16 amino acids. Trimming shortened V by 3 bases and J by 0 bases, and 13 bases separated the two germline ends. The chain's CDR3 is CASSGGGLSSGNTIYF. In nucleotides, the CDR3 is TGTGCCAGCAGCGGAGGGGGGCTGAGCTCTGGAAACACCATATATTTT.

The V call is TRBV11-2, the J call TRBJ2-7; TRBD1 matches 7 bases. This CDR3 is built from 14 residues. After removal of 1 base from V and 6 bases from J, the junction contained 6 bases not matched to a gene. CDR1 and CDR2 (germline): SGHAT, FQNNGV. CDR3 coding DNA: TGTGCCAGCAGCTTAGGGACAGGCGGTCTCGAGCAGTACTTC. Protein product: CASSLGTGGLEQYF.

The V and J genes are TRBV5-1 and TRBJ1-2, with a possible D match to TRBD1 (5 bases). This CDR3 comprises 11 residues. Germline assignment: CDR1 SGHRS and CDR2 YFSETQ. Trimming pared 5 bases from V and 5 bases from J, leaving 7 bases between. Here the CDR3 DNA reads TGCGCCAGCAGGGGGGAATATGGCTACACCTTC. This codes for CASRGEYGYTF.

The chain links TRBV30 to TRBJ2-5; 8 bases map to TRBD2. The CDR3 runs 15 residues. The trim removed 6 bases at V and 5 bases at J, leaving 14 bases unmatched. Germline assignment: CDR1 GTSNPN and CDR2 SVGIG (reference sequence). CDR3 region: CACPRAGERGETQYF. Written as DNA, the CDR3 is TGTGCCTGCCCCCGAGCGGGAGAACGAGGGGAGACCCAGTACTTC.

The chain carries TRBV19 and TRBJ2-5, with TRBD2 matching 14 bases. The J segment lost 4 bases and the V segment lost 6 bases, leaving 7 bases of the junction unmatched. CDR1 and CDR2 (germline): LNHDA, SQIVND (reference sequence). The CDR3 is 16 residues long. In DNA form, the CDR3 reads TGTGCCAGTAGGGGACTAGCGGGAGAAGGTGGAGAGACCCAGTACTTC. It encodes CASRGLAGEGGETQYF.

The rearrangement uses TRBV2 and TRBJ1-1, with TRBD1 as a possible D gene (6 bases). Per the germline V gene, CDR1 is SNHLY and CDR2 is FYNNEI. Trimming left V 4 bases short and J 0 bases short, with 12 bases between. This CDR3 has 15 amino acids. The CDR3 sequence is CASSVKGGMNTEAFF. The DNA of the CDR3 is TGTGCCAGCAGTGTTAAGGGGGGGATGAACACTGAAGCTTTCTTT.

In regard to this clone: It differs at one base from a far larger clone, so likely a read error. The V and J genes are TRBV6-4 and TRBJ1-5; D call uncertain. Deletions cut 5 bases from V and 3 bases from J, with 8 bases between. Germline V gene lookup returns CDR1 MRHNA and CDR2 SNTAGT. The CDR3 is made up of 13 amino acids. CDR3 sequence (DNA): TGTGCCAGCAGTCTAAACGACAATCAGCCCCAGCATTTT. It specifies CASSLNDNQPQHF.

The chain couples TRBV7-9 to TRBJ2-5, with D possibly being TRBD2 (5 bases). Matching the DNA end better, TRBJ2-7 makes the J call doubtful. This CDR3 spans 14 amino acids. Per the germline V gene, CDR1 is SEHNR and CDR2 is FQNEAQ (reference sequence). This chain's CDR3 is CASSLELDSGEQYF. For the CDR3, the DNA is TGTGCCAGCAGCTTAGAACTAGACTCGGGCGAGCAGTACTTC.

A word on this clone: A junction boundary mismatches the germline segment, possibly from a read error. Distinct nucleotide sequences in the sample also encode this CDR3. The V call is TRBV19, the J call TRBJ2-7, with D possibly being TRBD1 (5 bases). The CDR3 extends over 13 amino acids. From germline, CDR1 is LNHDA and CDR2 SQIVND (reference sequence). The CDR3 spells CASSLDSSYEQYF. The CDR3 coding sequence is TGTGCCAGTAGTCTAGACAGTTCCTACGAGCAGTACTTC.

The V gene is TRBV5-1, the J gene TRBJ2-7; TRBD2 aligns across 14 bases. Trimming at V came to 4 bases and at J to 4 bases, leaving 7 bases not matched to a gene. The CDR3 has 16 residues. CDR1 and CDR2 from the germline V gene are SGHRS and YFSETQ. CDR3 coding DNA: TGCGCCAGCAGCACGGGACTAGCGGGAGTTTGGTACGAGCAGTACTTC. It translates to CASSTGLAGVWYEQYF.

V gene TRBV19 combines with J gene TRBJ1-5, with a possible D match to TRBD1 (6 bases). Trimming removed 8 bases at V and 7 bases at J, with 21 bases between. Germline V gene lookup returns CDR1 LNHDA and CDR2 SQIVND (reference sequence). The CDR3 extends over 15 amino acids. The DNA of the CDR3 is TGTGCCAGTTTCGCCACAGGGCCAAGCCTCCAGCCCCAGCATTTT. Amino acids: CASFATGPSLQPQHF.

V and J are TRBV6-6 and TRBJ2-1; D remains unclear. The CDR3 runs 13 residues. The V end was cut by 5 bases, the J end by 2 bases, with 7 bases between. Germline values: CDR1 MNHNY, CDR2 SVGAGI (reference sequence). CDR3 protein: CASSSDTYNEQFF. CDR3 coding DNA: TGTGCCAGCAGTAGCGACACCTACAATGAGCAGTTCTTC.

The chain carries TRBV2 and TRBJ2-5; TRBD1 agrees at 7 bases. V shed 5 bases and J 1 base; nucleotides not matched to a gene: 1. Per the germline V gene, CDR1 is SNHLY and CDR2 is FYNNEI. CDR3 length: 13 amino acids. CDR3 protein: CASSRDSQETQYF. The CDR3 DNA reads as TGTGCCAGCAGTCGGGACAGCCAAGAGACCCAGTACTTC.

This chain joins TRBV19 and TRBJ1-5; unclear D gene. The CDR3 is 14 amino acids. Germline V gives CDR1 LNHDA, CDR2 SQIVND (reference sequence). Trimming cost V 1 base and J 6 bases, with 10 bases left between them. The CDR3: CASSIAVAPQPQHF. The CDR3 DNA is TGTGCCAGTAGTATAGCTGTCGCCCCTCAGCCCCAGCATTTT.

The genes are TRBV14 and TRBJ1-2; D is perhaps TRBD1 (6 bases). CDR1 is SGHDN and CDR2 is FVKESK in the germline V gene. The CDR3 is 14 amino acids. V shed 2 bases and J shed 4 bases, with 11 bases lying between them. In DNA form, the CDR3 reads TGTGCCAGCAGCCAATTTTCAGGGGCCTATGGCTACACCTTC. Translation: CASSQFSGAYGYTF.

The V and J genes are TRBV18 and TRBJ1-4; D is undetermined. Germline CDR1 is KGHSH and CDR2 is LQKENI. V was cut by 8 bases and J by 0 bases, with 13 bases left in between. The CDR3 is made up of 15 amino acids. CDR3 protein: CASAYPVTTNEKLFF. DNA of the CDR3: TGTGCCAGCGCTTACCCCGTTACAACTAATGAAAAACTGTTTTTT.

The gene calls are TRBV27 and TRBJ2-5, with D maybe TRBD2 (5 bases). The DNA end favors TRBJ2-7, so the J call may be wrong. Germline CDR1 MNHEY, CDR2 SMNVEV (reference sequence). CDR3 length equals 14 residues. As DNA, the CDR3 is TGTGCCAGCAGTTCGACGGGGAGCTCCTACGAGCAGTACTTC. It encodes CASSSTGSSYEQYF.

The V and J genes are TRBV15 and TRBJ2-2; D might be TRBD2 (7 bases). The CDR3 spans 14 residues. Trimming removed 5 bases at V and 3 bases at J, with 10 bases between. Germline CDR1 and CDR2: LNHNV and YYDKDF (reference sequence). DNA for the CDR3: TGTGCCACCAGCGTAGGGGGGGACACCGGGGAGCTGTTTTTT. Protein sequence: CATSVGGDTGELFF.